This is a list of T cell receptor beta chains from one sample in a study of T cells in localized non-small cell lung cancer. The data were produced by immunoSEQ multiplex PCR, yet TCRdb's version contains in-frame clones alone and is incomplete. The data contain about 30,000 clones, around 89% of them singletons. Material: peripheral blood, obtained before any cancer treatment. The source is an older female donor with stage III squamous cell lung carcinoma. CDR3s include the opening cysteine and the closing phenylalanine or tryptophan. D genes are given only for firm matches. Size is stated for part of the rows, as once, few or many counts, or as a class when the clone is expanded.

size | J | D | V | CDR3 | DNA
. | TRBJ2-6 | . | TRBV15 | CATSRDPRTDSGANVLTF | TGTGCCACCAGCAGAGATCCAAGGACGGACTCTGGGGCCAACGTCCTGACTTTC
once | TRBJ2-7 | . | TRBV7-9 | CASSPNYEQYF | TGTGCCAGCAGCCCGAATTACGAGCAGTACTTC
. | TRBJ2-3 | . | TRBV7-3 | CASSLIVSRTDTQYF | TGTGCCAGCAGCTTAATAGTTTCCCGCACAGATACGCAGTATTTT
. | TRBJ2-1 | . | TRBV30 | CAWSVGGGETDGQFF | TGTGCCTGGAGTGTAGGAGGGGGGGAGACCGATGGGCAGTTCTTC
few | TRBJ1-6 | . | TRBV6-5 | CASSRDGTSPLHF | TGTGCCAGCAGTCGGGACGGCACCTCACCCCTCCACTTT
. | TRBJ2-1 | . | TRBV7-2 | CASSLARDPGVNEQFF | TGTGCCAGCAGCTTAGCCCGGGACCCCGGGGTAAATGAGCAGTTCTTC
. | TRBJ1-4 | . | TRBV21-1 | CASSRQQGAGEKLFF | TGTGCCAGCAGCAGACAACAGGGGGCGGGTGAAAAACTGTTTTTT
. | TRBJ1-5 | . | TRBV5-1 | CASSLIPGENQPQHF | TGCGCCAGCAGCTTAATTCCCGGGGAGAATCAGCCCCAGCATTTT
. | TRBJ2-2 | . | TRBV11-2 | CASSFLTTGELFF | TGTGCCAGCAGCTTCCTAACCACCGGGGAGCTGTTTTTT
. | TRBJ2-7 | TRBD1 | TRBV6-5 | CASSQDRVYEQYF | TGTGCCAGCAGTCAGGACAGGGTCTACGAGCAGTACTTC
once | TRBJ2-3 | . | TRBV4-1 | CASSRGPLNTDTQYF | TGCGCCAGCAGCCGGGGACCCCTAAACACAGATACGCAGTATTTT
. | TRBJ2-1 | . | TRBV6-5 | CASSPGLAEYNEQFF | TGTGCCAGCAGCCCCGGGTTAGCTGAATACAATGAGCAGTTCTTC
. | TRBJ2-1 | TRBD2 | TRBV6-1 | CASLAGGMGDEQFF | TGTGCCAGCCTAGCGGGAGGAATGGGGGATGAGCAGTTCTTC
. | TRBJ2-1 | . | TRBV9 | CASSVEGQAKLEGEQFF | TGTGCCAGCAGCGTAGAAGGACAGGCGAAATTGGAGGGTGAGCAGTTCTTC
once | TRBJ2-5 | TRBD2 | TRBV19 | CASSTGLAGGPETQYF | TGTGCCAGTAGTACAGGACTAGCGGGGGGGCCAGAAACCCAGTACTTC
. | TRBJ2-7 | . | TRBV10-1 | CASSEGSELFYEQYF | TGCGCCAGCAGTGAAGGCAGCGAGCTCTTCTACGAGCAGTACTTC
. | TRBJ2-7 | TRBD1 | TRBV12-5 | CASGPGQGIDEQYF | TGTGCTAGTGGTCCAGGACAGGGTATTGACGAGCAGTACTTC
few | TRBJ1-1 | . | TRBV4-3 | CASSFGRGTEAFF | TGCGCCAGCAGTTTCGGGCGGGGAACTGAAGCTTTCTTT
. | TRBJ2-7 | TRBD2 | TRBV18 | CASSDGTSGGYEQYF | TGTGCCAGCTCAGACGGGACTAGCGGGGGGTACGAGCAGTACTTC
. | TRBJ2-1 | TRBD2 | TRBV7-2 | CASSLGTSGAIEQFF | TGTGCCAGCAGCTTAGGGACTAGCGGAGCCATAGAGCAGTTCTTC
. | TRBJ2-7 | . | TRBV5-1 | CASSLAIGPSPYEQYF | TGCGCCAGCAGCTTGGCCATAGGACCTAGCCCCTACGAGCAGTACTTC
once | TRBJ2-1 | TRBD1 | TRBV9 | CASSVGQGHYNEQFF | TGTGCCAGCAGCGTTGGACAGGGGCACTACAATGAGCAGTTCTTC
. | TRBJ2-3 | . | TRBV18 | CASSPRGRDTQYF | TGTGCCAGCTCACCACGAGGACGAGATACGCAGTATTTT
. | TRBJ1-2 | . | TRBV6-5 | CASSYSRGGDYGYTF | TGTGCCAGCAGTTACTCGAGGGGGGGCGACTATGGCTACACCTTC
. | TRBJ2-7 | TRBD2 | TRBV28 | CASSPPGLREGRDEQYF | TGTGCCAGCAGCCCACCCGGATTGCGGGAGGGCCGCGACGAGCAGTACTTC
. | TRBJ2-7 | TRBD1 | TRBV29-1 | CSVPGQGVEEQYF | TGCAGCGTTCCGGGACAGGGTGTCGAAGAGCAGTACTTC
. | TRBJ2-5 | TRBD1 | TRBV11-1 | CASSYRGRETQYF | TGTGCCAGCAGCTACAGGGGGAGGGAGACCCAGTACTTC
. | TRBJ2-5 | TRBD2 | TRBV5-4 | CASSLKVAGGLETQYF | TGTGCCAGCAGCTTGAAGGTAGCGGGGGGTTTAGAGACCCAGTACTTC
few | TRBJ1-3 | TRBD1 | TRBV13 | CASSATGGNTIYF | TGTGCCAGCAGCGCGACAGGGGGAAACACCATATATTTT
. | TRBJ1-4 | TRBD1 | TRBV27 | CASTKPRDRVDEKLFF | TGTGCCAGCACCAAGCCCCGGGACAGGGTCGATGAAAAACTGTTTTTT
. | TRBJ1-1 | . | TRBV7-2 | CASSLVLGANTEAFF | TGTGCCAGCAGCTTAGTCCTGGGGGCGAACACTGAAGCTTTCTTT
. | TRBJ2-2 | TRBD2 | TRBV4-1 | CASSQDGLAGVTGELFF | TGCGCCAGCAGCCAAGATGGACTAGCGGGAGTTACCGGGGAGCTGTTTTTT
. | TRBJ1-5 | . | TRBV19 | CASSIRGGRNQPQHF | TGTGCCAGTAGTATCCGGGGCGGGCGCAATCAGCCCCAGCATTTT
. | TRBJ2-4 | . | TRBV4-3 | CASSQERVGNIQYF | TGCGCCAGCAGCCAAGAGAGGGTTGGCAACATTCAGTACTTC
. | TRBJ2-3 | TRBD1 | TRBV9 | CASSVDPGGSTDTQYF | TGTGCCAGCAGCGTAGACCCAGGGGGAAGCACAGATACGCAGTATTTT
. | TRBJ2-1 | TRBD1 | TRBV9 | CASSLQGVSSYNEQFF | TGTGCCAGCAGCCTACAGGGGGTGAGCTCCTACAATGAGCAGTTCTTC
. | TRBJ2-7 | . | TRBV27 | CASSLTRQVPHEQYF | TGTGCCAGCAGTTTAACAAGACAGGTCCCCCACGAGCAGTACTTC
. | TRBJ2-3 | . | TRBV20-1 | CSARSGRRGDF | TGCAGTGCTAGGTCAGGGCGGAGGGGGGATTTT
. | TRBJ2-7 | . | TRBV6-5 | CASGTIDPYEQYF | TGTGCCAGCGGGACGATAGACCCCTACGAGCAGTACTTC
. | TRBJ1-4 | . | TRBV2 | CASTYDRLSGNEKLFF | TGTGCCAGCACTTACGACAGACTTTCGGGTAATGAAAAACTGTTTTTT
. | TRBJ2-2 | . | TRBV4-3 | CASSQEVRNTGELFF | TGCGCCAGCAGCCAAGAAGTGAGAAACACCGGGGAGCTGTTTTTT
. | TRBJ2-5 | TRBD2 | TRBV4-1 | CASSPGNGRARGETQYF | TGCGCCAGCAGCCCCGGTAACGGGAGGGCAAGAGGAGAGACCCAGTACTTC
. | TRBJ2-4 | . | TRBV5-1 | CASSLGIYPYNIQYF | TGCGCCAGCAGCTTGGGGATCTACCCTTATAACATTCAGTACTTC
. | TRBJ2-3 | TRBD1 | TRBV5-6 | CASSSTLQGATDTQYF | TGTGCCAGTAGCTCGACGTTACAGGGGGCCACAGATACGCAGTATTTT